These T cell receptor beta chains were read from a single sample in a study of blood T cells in healthy people across ages. TCRdb fed the 5' RACE reads into MiXCR, producing one record per CDR3 protein. The sample lists roughly 930,000 distinct CDR3 sequences, around 48% occurring once. The sample was blood. Receptor source: a young man in good health. Each CDR3 is given with its conserved first and last residue. A D gene is named only where the DNA matches it firmly. Clone size is shown for a subset of rows, as once, few, many or a class of expanded clone.

CDR3 | DNA | size | J | V | D
CASSLTSGVPDTQYF | TGTGCCAGCAGCTTAACTAGCGGGGTCCCAGATACGCAGTATTTT | - | TRBJ2-3 | TRBV7-2 | TRBD2
CSAEGGQGRANTEAFF | TGCAGCGCCGAGGGCGGACAGGGTCGGGCGAACACTGAAGCTTTCTTT | - | TRBJ1-1 | TRBV29-1 | TRBD1
CASRLSVDNEQFF | TGTGCCAGCAGGTTATCGGTAGACAATGAGCAGTTCTTC | few | TRBJ2-1 | TRBV12-3/TRBV12-4 | -
CSVGRQDREQYF | TGCAGCGTTGGTCGGCAGGATCGGGAGCAGTACTTC | - | TRBJ2-5 | TRBV29-1 | -
CSAPGLGTEAFF | TGCAGTGCTCCCGGCCTGGGCACTGAAGCTTTCTTT | - | TRBJ1-1 | TRBV20-1 | -
CASSQRTSGGPGRQFF | TGCGCCAGCAGCCAACGGACTAGCGGGGGCCCAGGTCGGCAGTTCTTC | few | TRBJ2-1 | TRBV4-3 | TRBD2
CASSLTDGEQYF | TGTGCCAGCAGCTTGACTGATGGGGAGCAGTACTTC | once | TRBJ2-7 | TRBV5-5 | -
CSARPGQGYTEAFF | TGCAGTGCTAGACCGGGACAGGGGTACACTGAAGCTTTCTTT | - | TRBJ1-1 | TRBV20-1 | TRBD1
CASSLEGGEQFF | TGCGCCAGCAGCTTGGAGGGTGGTGAGCAGTTCTTC | many | TRBJ2-1 | TRBV5-1 | -
CASSEGGPGGPSYNEQFF | TGTGCCAGCAGTGAAGGGGGGCCCGGGGGCCCGTCCTACAATGAGCAGTTCTTC | - | TRBJ2-1 | TRBV6-1 | -
CSVRLATNEKLFF | TGCAGCGTTCGACTTGCAACTAATGAAAAACTGTTTTTT | - | TRBJ1-4 | TRBV29-1 | -
CASSLNWGSGNQPQHF | TGCGCCAGCAGTTTAAACTGGGGATCTGGCAATCAGCCCCAGCATTTT | - | TRBJ1-5 | TRBV12-3/TRBV12-4 | -
CASSKNSGYEEAFF | TGTGCCAGCAGCAAGAACTCTGGCTATGAAGAAGCTTTCTTT | once | TRBJ1-1 | TRBV7-9 | -
CASSDPGRNEQYF | TGTGCCAGCAGCGACCCGGGACGTAATGAGCAGTACTTC | - | TRBJ2-7 | TRBV7-3 | -
CASSQDYHIGQPQHF | TGCGCCAGCAGCCAAGATTACCATATCGGGCAGCCCCAGCATTTT | - | TRBJ1-5 | TRBV4-1 | -
CAISTPWVAGQYDNEQFF | TGTGCCATCAGTACCCCCTGGGTAGCGGGCCAGTACGACAATGAGCAGTTCTTC | few | TRBJ2-1 | TRBV10-3 | TRBD2
CASSQDLEADEQLF | TGCGCCAGCAGCCAAGATCTTGAAGCGGATGAGCAGCTCTTC | once | TRBJ2-1 | TRBV4-3 | -
CASSPWDRDTEAFF | TGTGCCAGCTCACCGTGGGACAGGGATACTGAAGCTTTCTTT | - | TRBJ1-1 | TRBV18 | TRBD1
CASSPRTGINEKLFF | TGTGCCAGCTCACCCCGGACAGGGATTAATGAAAAACTGTTTTTT | - | TRBJ1-4 | TRBV18 | TRBD1
CASIGGRRTEAFF | TGTGCCAGCATAGGAGGCCGAAGGACTGAAGCTTTCTTT | - | TRBJ1-1 | TRBV2 | -
CSVVWLSYNEQFF | TGCAGCGTTGTATGGCTGTCCTACAATGAGCAGTTCTTC | - | TRBJ2-1 | TRBV29-1 | -
CASSIRRPLANYGYTF | TGTGCCAGCAGTATTAGACGGCCCCTAGCTAACTATGGCTACACCTTC | - | TRBJ1-2 | TRBV6-1 | -
CASVPSGGPQETQYF | TGTGCCAGCGTTCCTAGCGGGGGGCCTCAAGAGACCCAGTACTTC | - | TRBJ2-5 | TRBV7-9 | TRBD2
CAIQEVGTNQPQHF | TGTGCCATCCAAGAAGTGGGAACAAATCAGCCCCAGCATTTT | few | TRBJ1-5 | TRBV6-2/TRBV6-3 | -
CASSLSLQPQHF | TGTGCCAGCAGTCTCTCTCTTCAGCCCCAGCATTTT | few | TRBJ1-5 | TRBV28 | -
CASSDSTTGEADTQYF | TGTGCCAGCAGTGACTCGACTACCGGGGAGGCAGATACGCAGTATTTT | few | TRBJ2-3 | TRBV6-4 | -
CASNKHLAQGGNTEAFF | TGTGCCAGCAATAAACACCTCGCACAGGGCGGCAACACTGAAGCTTTCTTT | - | TRBJ1-1 | TRBV6-2/TRBV6-3 | -
CAFRDNLANEQFF | TGTGCCTTCCGGGACAACCTCGCCAATGAGCAGTTCTTC | few | TRBJ2-1 | TRBV10-3 | -
CASSSGPTSYEQYF | TGTGCCAGCAGCTCAGGTCCAACTTCCTACGAGCAGTACTTC | few | TRBJ2-7 | TRBV7-9 | -
CASSSRSGTVYGYTF | TGTGCCAGCAGCTCGAGAAGCGGGACGGTATATGGCTACACCTTC | - | TRBJ1-2 | TRBV11-3 | -
CSARPPPGSWGNEQFF | TGCAGTGCTAGACCTCCTCCAGGGTCTTGGGGGAATGAGCAGTTCTTC | - | TRBJ2-1 | TRBV20-1 | -
CASSLDPGTRTDTQYF | TGCGCCAGCAGCTTGGATCCGGGGACGCGCACAGATACGCAGTATTTT | few | TRBJ2-3 | TRBV5-1 | -
CASRYTLAGETQYF | TGTGCCAGCAGATATACACTAGCGGGCGAGACCCAGTACTTC | - | TRBJ2-5 | TRBV6-5 | TRBD2
CSASSGGTEQYF | TGCAGTGCTAGTAGCGGGGGAACCGAGCAGTACTTC | - | TRBJ2-7 | TRBV20-1 | TRBD2
CASSLAGSPLHF | TGTGCCAGCAGCCTGGCTGGGTCACCCCTCCACTTT | - | TRBJ1-6 | TRBV7-9 | -
CASSALAPSYNEQFF | TGTGCCAGCAGCGCCTTGGCGCCTTCCTACAATGAGCAGTTCTTC | few | TRBJ2-1 | TRBV11-3 | -
CASSLSRLAGQETQYF | TGTGCCAGCAGCCTTTCGAGACTAGCGGGACAAGAGACCCAGTACTTC | - | TRBJ2-5 | TRBV3-1 | TRBD2
CASSFAQAQETQYF | TGTGCCAGCAGTTTTGCCCAAGCCCAAGAGACCCAGTACTTC | few | TRBJ2-5 | TRBV28 | -
CASSPGIQLANYGYTF | TGTGCCAGCAGCCCAGGGATACAGTTAGCTAACTATGGCTACACCTTC | - | TRBJ1-2 | TRBV2 | -
CASSQDRVNTEAFF | TGTGCCAGCAGCCAAGACAGGGTGAACACTGAAGCTTTCTTT | few | TRBJ1-1 | TRBV14 | -
CASSFLYVSGTENTEAFF | TGTGCCAGCAGTTTTTTATATGTATCGGGCACCGAGAACACTGAAGCTTTCTTT | - | TRBJ1-1 | TRBV28 | -
CASRDRFLGYGYTF | TGTGCCAGCCGGGACAGGTTTTTGGGCTATGGCTACACCTTC | - | TRBJ1-2 | TRBV7-2 | TRBD1
CASSMQPSGGAFNEQFF | TGTGCCAGTAGTATGCAGCCTAGCGGGGGGGCGTTTAATGAGCAGTTCTTC | - | TRBJ2-1 | TRBV19 | TRBD2
CASSYRGVWSTDTQYF | TGTGCCAGCAGTTATAGGGGGGTTTGGAGCACAGATACGCAGTATTTT | - | TRBJ2-3 | TRBV6-9 | -
CASSSRGAGSKNIQYF | TGTGCCAGCAGCTCCCGGGGGGCTGGATCCAAAAACATTCAGTACTTC | few | TRBJ2-4 | TRBV5-6 | -
CASSSGPPQYF | TGTGCCAGCAGTTCCGGACCCCCCCAGTACTTC | - | TRBJ2-5 | TRBV12-3/TRBV12-4 | -
CASSARVEQPQHF | TGTGCCAGCAGCGCCAGGGTAGAGCAGCCCCAGCATTTT | few | TRBJ1-5 | TRBV7-2 | -
CASSIPRDNYGYTF | TGTGCCAGCAGCATCCCGCGGGACAACTATGGCTACACCTTC | - | TRBJ1-2 | TRBV7-2 | -
CASSQDLRQPYGYTF | TGTGCCAGCAGCCAAGACTTGAGACAGCCCTATGGCTACACCTTC | few | TRBJ1-2 | TRBV3-1 | -
CASSLGAGAAYEQYF | TGTGCCAGCAGTTTAGGAGCGGGCGCTGCCTACGAGCAGTACTTC | - | TRBJ2-7 | TRBV27 | -
CASSPGQGEGYEQFF | TGTGCCAGCAGCCCCGGACAGGGGGAGGGCTATGAGCAGTTCTTC | few | TRBJ2-1 | TRBV21-1 | -
CASSAIAGGLPKEQYF | TGTGCCAGCAGCGCGATAGCGGGGGGCCTACCTAAGGAGCAGTACTTC | few | TRBJ2-7 | TRBV5-6 | TRBD2